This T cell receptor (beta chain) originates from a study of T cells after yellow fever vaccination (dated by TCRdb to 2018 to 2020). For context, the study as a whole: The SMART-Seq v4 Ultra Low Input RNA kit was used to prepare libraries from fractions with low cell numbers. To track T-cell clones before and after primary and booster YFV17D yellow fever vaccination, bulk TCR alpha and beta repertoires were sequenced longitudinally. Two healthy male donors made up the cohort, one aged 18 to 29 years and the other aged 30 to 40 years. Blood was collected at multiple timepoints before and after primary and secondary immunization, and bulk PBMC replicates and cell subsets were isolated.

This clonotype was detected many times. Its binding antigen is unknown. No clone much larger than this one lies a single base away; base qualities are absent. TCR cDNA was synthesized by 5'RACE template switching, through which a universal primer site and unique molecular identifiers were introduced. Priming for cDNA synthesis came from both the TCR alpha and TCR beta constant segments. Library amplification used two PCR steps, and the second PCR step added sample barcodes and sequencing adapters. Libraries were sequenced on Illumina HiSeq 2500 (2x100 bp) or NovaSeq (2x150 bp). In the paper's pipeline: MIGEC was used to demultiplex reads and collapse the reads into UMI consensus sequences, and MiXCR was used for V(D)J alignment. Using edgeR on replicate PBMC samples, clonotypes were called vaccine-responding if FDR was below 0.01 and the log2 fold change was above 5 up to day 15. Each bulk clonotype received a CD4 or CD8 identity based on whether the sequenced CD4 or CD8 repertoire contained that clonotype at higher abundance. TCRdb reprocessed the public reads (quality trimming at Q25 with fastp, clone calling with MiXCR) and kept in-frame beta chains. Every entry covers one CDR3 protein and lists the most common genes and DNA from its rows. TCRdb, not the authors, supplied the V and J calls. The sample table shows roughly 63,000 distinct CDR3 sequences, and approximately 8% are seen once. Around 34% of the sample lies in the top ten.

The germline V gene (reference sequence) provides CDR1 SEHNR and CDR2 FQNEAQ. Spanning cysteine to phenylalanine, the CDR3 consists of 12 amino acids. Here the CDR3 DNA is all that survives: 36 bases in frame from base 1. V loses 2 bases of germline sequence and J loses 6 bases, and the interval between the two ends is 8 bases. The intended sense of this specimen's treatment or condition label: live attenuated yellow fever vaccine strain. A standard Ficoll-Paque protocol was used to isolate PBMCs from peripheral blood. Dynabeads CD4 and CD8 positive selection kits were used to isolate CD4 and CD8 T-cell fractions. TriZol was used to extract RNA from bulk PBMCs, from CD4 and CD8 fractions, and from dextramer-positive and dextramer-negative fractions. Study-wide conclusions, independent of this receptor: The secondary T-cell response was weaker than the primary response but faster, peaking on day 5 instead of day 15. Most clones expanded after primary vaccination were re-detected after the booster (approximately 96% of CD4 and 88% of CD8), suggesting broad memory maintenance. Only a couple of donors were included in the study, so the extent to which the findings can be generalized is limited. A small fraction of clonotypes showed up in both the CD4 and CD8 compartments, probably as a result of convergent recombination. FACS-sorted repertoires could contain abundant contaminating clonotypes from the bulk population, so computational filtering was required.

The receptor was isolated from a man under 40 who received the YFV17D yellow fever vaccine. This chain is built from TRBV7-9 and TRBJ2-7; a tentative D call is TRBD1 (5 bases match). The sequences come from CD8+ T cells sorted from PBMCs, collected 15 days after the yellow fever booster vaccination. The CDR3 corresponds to CASSLTGTEQYF. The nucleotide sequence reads TGTGCCAGCAGCTTAACAGGCACCGAGCAGTACTTC.